This T cell receptor (beta chain) was observed in a study of technical replicates of blood from several donors. Produced via immunoSEQ multiplex PCR; TCRdb's table is partial and in-frame only. The sample carries nearly 70,000 clones, 90% to 95% recorded once. Trimming cost V 6 bases and J 6 bases, with 9 bases left between them. The CDR3 contains 13 residues. Germline V gene data show CDR1 as MNHNY and CDR2 as SVGAGI (reference sequence). The J gene is TRBJ1-6, the V gene TRBV6-6; D gene ambiguous. The sequenced sample was PBMCs. This TCR came from a human donor in good health. Some clones in this sample may be carry-over from other donors' samples. This CDR3 reads CASRSNFNSPLHF. The CDR3, as DNA: TGTGCCAGCAGGTCAAATTTTAATTCACCCCTCCACTTT.